These 28 T cell receptor beta chains came from one sample sequenced in a study of type 1 and type 2 diabetes patients. Amplification started from genomic DNA. A primer set of 30 forward and 13 reverse primers amplified the CDR3. MiXCR was run by TCRdb on the multiplex PCR reads, yielding one entry per CDR3 protein. This sample has about 290,000 distinct CDR3 sequences; approximately 45% occur once, and the top ten carry about 13%. Sequencing input: peripheral blood mononuclear cells (PBMCs). The receptors were gathered from a man between 18 and 35 years old with type 2 diabetes.

This clonotype was recorded a few times. This sequence joins TRBV10-2 and TRBJ1-2, with D possibly being TRBD1 (5 bases). The CDR3 is 14 residues long. Trimming pared 2 bases from V and 2 bases from J, leaving 9 bases between. CDR1 WSHSY and CDR2 SAAADI come from the germline V gene. This CDR3 is CASSEGGPNYGYTF. CDR3 DNA sequence: TGCGCCAGCAGTGAGGGGGGTCCGAACTATGGCTACACCTTC.

This clonotype came up a few times. CDR3: CASSEFQQGNTEAFF. The CDR3 bases are TGTGCCAGCAGTGAGTTCCAACAGGGTAACACTGAAGCTTTCTTT. The chain recombines TRBV2 with TRBJ1-1, with D perhaps TRBD1 (6 bases). CDR3 length: 15 residues. Germline CDR1 and CDR2: SNHLY and FYNNEI. Trimming took 3 bases from V and 2 from J, leaving 13 bases between them.

This clonotype was recorded a few times. The genes are TRBV15 and TRBJ2-2, with a possible D match to TRBD2 (5 bases). The CDR3 has 17 amino acids. V gave up 3 bases and J gave up 6 bases, with 20 bases separating them. CDR1 and CDR2 from the germline V gene are LNHNV and YYDKDF (reference sequence). CDR3 sequence: CATSSLDSPNSAGELFF. The CDR3 nucleotides read TGTGCCACCAGCAGTCTGGACTCTCCTAACTCAGCCGGGGAGCTGTTTTTT.

The count of this clonotype is one. This CDR3 is missing its conserved last phenylalanine or tryptophan, likely due to a read error. The chain couples TRBV9 to TRBJ1-1, with unresolved D. The CDR3 consists of 13 residues. The V end was cut by 0 bases, the J end by 5 bases, with 8 bases between. In germline, CDR1 is SGDLS, CDR2 YYNGEE. For the CDR3, the DNA is TGTGCCAGCAGCGTAGATGAGGGAACTGAAGCTTTCCTT. The encoded protein is CASSVDEGTEAFL.

CDR3: CASTPKGGGKNTEAFF. DNA of the CDR3: TGTGCCAGCACCCCTAAGGGGGGGGGAAAGAACACTGAAGCTTTCTTT. V and J are TRBV6-6 and TRBJ1-1, with D maybe TRBD1 (6 bases). The CDR3 is 16 amino acids. The germline V gene encodes CDR1 MNHNY and CDR2 SVGAGI (reference sequence). The V gene lost 7 bases and the J gene lost 1 base, with 19 bases spanning the gap.

The J gene is TRBJ1-3, the V gene TRBV5-1; no clear D. This CDR3 comprises 14 residues. The germline V and J ends were trimmed by 0 bases and 2 bases, with 6 bases remaining between them. Germline CDR1 is SGHRS and CDR2 is YFSETQ. CDR3 DNA: TGCGCCAGCAGCTTGGAGGCTGCTGGAAACACCATATATTTT. Encoded protein: CASSLEAAGNTIYF.

This clonotype is a singleton in its sample. Because it lacks the conserved phenylalanine or tryptophan at the end, this CDR3 is likely a read error. This chain links TRBV28 with TRBJ1-6; no clear D gene. V was trimmed by 3 bases and J by 10 bases, leaving 10 bases between them. CDR3 size: 13 residues. Per the germline V gene, CDR1 is MDHEN and CDR2 is SYDVKM. CDR3 in amino acids: CASSFLMDSPLHL. In DNA form, the CDR3 reads TGTGCCAGCAGTTTTCTGATGGACTCACCCCTCCACCTT.

This clonotype was observed a few times. V and J are TRBV10-3 and TRBJ2-3, with D hard to call. The CDR3 has 10 residues. Germline values: CDR1 ENHRY, CDR2 SYGVKD. CDR3 residues: CAIGTDTQYF. The CDR3 bases are TGTGCTATCGGCACAGATACGCAGTATTTT.

This sequence joins TRBV5-1 and TRBJ2-6; D is undetermined. Germline CDR1 reads SGHRS; CDR2 reads YFSETQ. The CDR3 loop spans 15 amino acids. V shed 1 base and J shed 2 bases, with 7 bases lying between them. CDR3 region: CASSLPTPGANVLTF. CDR3 DNA sequence: TGCGCCAGCAGCTTGCCTACCCCTGGGGCCAACGTCCTGACTTTC.

This chain uses TRBV12-3 or TRBV12-4 with TRBJ1-4; D uncertain. The CDR3 totals 14 residues. The CDR3 is CASGPDRFGEKLFF. CDR3 DNA: TGTGCTAGTGGCCCGGACCGATTCGGGGAAAAACTGTTTTTT.

As regards this clonotype: The junction differs from germline at one of its ends, possibly a read error. The CDR3 bases are TGTGCCAGCAGTTCTAGCGGGGGAACCTACGAACAGTACTTC. Encoded protein: CASSSSGGTYEQYF. This sequence joins TRBV28 and TRBJ2-7; 10 positions agree with TRBD2. The CDR3 has 14 amino acids. Looked up from germline, CDR1 is MDHEN and CDR2 is SYDVKM.

The V gene is TRBV10-1, the J gene TRBJ1-3, with D tentatively TRBD1 (6 bases). The V and J ends lost 8 bases and 2 bases respectively, with 13 bases between them. The CDR3 covers 14 residues. Germline-derived CDR1 and CDR2 are WNHNN and SYGVQD (reference sequence). In DNA, the CDR3 is TGCGCCAGCGTGGCAGGGGTACCTGGAAACACCATATATTTT. Translating gives CASVAGVPGNTIYF.

This clonotype was seen more than once but under ten times. V usage is TRBV6-6 and J usage is TRBJ1-2; 7 nucleotides match TRBD1. The CDR3 is 15 amino acids. The germline CDR1 and CDR2 sequences are MNHNY and SVGAGI (reference sequence). After removal of 4 bases from V and 0 bases from J, the junction contained 5 bases not matched to a gene. Here the CDR3 DNA reads TGTGCCAGCAGTTTGGGGACAGACCCTAACTATGGCTACACCTTC. This codes for CASSLGTDPNYGYTF.

In its sample, this clonotype was seen a few times. The V gene is TRBV24-1, the J gene TRBJ2-5; D is possibly TRBD2 (5 bases). Trimming cost V 5 bases and J 0 bases, with 9 bases left between them. Germline CDR1 and CDR2: KGHDR and SFDVKD. There are 14 residues in the CDR3. The CDR3 region has the DNA TGTGCCACCAGTGCTCGGGGTAACCAAGAGACCCAGTACTTC. It yields the protein CATSARGNQETQYF.

This sequence joins TRBV13 and TRBJ1-4, with 7 bases lining up with TRBD1. J was trimmed by 2 bases and V by 5 bases; bases with no gene match: 11. The CDR3 totals 17 residues. Germline V gives CDR1 PRHDT, CDR2 FYEKMQ (reference sequence). The CDR3 region has the DNA TGTGCCAGCAGCCAAGATGGAACAGGGGAGACTAATGAAAAACTGTTTTTT. It yields the protein CASSQDGTGETNEKLFF.

This clonotype was recorded many times. The chain recombines TRBV10-3 with TRBJ1-1, with D perhaps matching TRBD1 (5 bases). CDR1 and CDR2 (germline): ENHRY, SYGVKD. V dropped 6 bases and J dropped 3 bases, with 14 bases sitting between them. The CDR3 has 14 residues. CDR3 amino acids: CAIRGRTKDTEAFF. In DNA, the CDR3 is TGTGCCATCAGGGGACGGACCAAGGACACTGAAGCTTTCTTT.

This clonotype was observed a few times. The rearrangement joins TRBV19 to TRBJ2-2, with D possibly being TRBD1 (6 bases). The CDR3 runs 13 residues. Trimming removed 8 bases at V and 7 bases at J, with 14 bases between. Germline V gene lookup returns CDR1 LNHDA and CDR2 SQIVND (reference sequence). The CDR3 is CASEKSGVGELFF. In DNA form, the CDR3 reads TGTGCCAGTGAAAAGTCAGGGGTCGGGGAGCTGTTTTTT.

This clonotype turned up a few times. This chain uses TRBV19 with TRBJ1-5, with D hard to call. Germline V lookup: CDR1 LNHDA, CDR2 SQIVND (reference sequence). This CDR3 is built from 12 residues. V lost 7 bases, J lost 7 bases, and 11 bases lay in between. CDR3 amino acids: CASTPGYQPQHF. CDR3 DNA sequence: TGTGCCAGTACCCCTGGGTACCAGCCCCAGCATTTT. Looking up the rest from reference TRBV19 and TRBJ1-5 gives the full variable domain: DGGITQSPKYLFRKEGQNVTLSCEQNLNHDAMYWYRQDPGQGLRLIYYSQIVNDFQKGDIAEGYSVSREKKESFPLTVTSAQKNPTAFYLCASTPGYQPQHFGDGTRLSIL.

J is TRBJ2-7 and V is TRBV5-4; 8 nucleotides match TRBD1. The CDR3 is 13 residues long. Losses at the gene ends were 4 bases for V and 3 bases for J; bases not matched to a gene: 3. Germline CDR1 reads SGHNT; CDR2 reads YYREEE (reference sequence). CDR3 amino acids: CASSTGQDYEQYF. The CDR3 DNA reads TGTGCCAGCAGCACGGGACAGGACTACGAGCAGTACTTC.

The V call is TRBV2, the J call TRBJ1-2, with 9 bases lining up with TRBD1. V lost 7 bases to trimming and J lost 6 bases; unmatched junction nucleotides: 9. Per the germline V gene, CDR1 is SNHLY and CDR2 is FYNNEI. The CDR3 consists of 14 residues. The CDR3 loop is CASTSNRGRDGYTF. The CDR3 nucleotides read TGTGCCAGCACTTCGAACAGGGGGCGAGATGGCTACACCTTC.

A few counts support this clonotype. The genes are TRBV28 and TRBJ1-5; D is uncertain. Germline lookup yields CDR1 MDHEN and CDR2 SYDVKM. The ends were cut back, 7 bases at V and 4 bases at J, with 8 bases in the middle. This CDR3 region has 12 residues. The CDR3 here is CASTGGNQPQHF. The DNA for the CDR3 is TGTGCCAGCACCGGAGGGAATCAGCCCCAGCATTTT.

This clonotype was detected ten times or more. This chain uses TRBV12-3 or TRBV12-4 with TRBJ1-6; D gene uncertain. V was cut by 0 bases and J by 9 bases, with 12 bases left in between. The CDR3 length is 15 residues. CDR3 sequence (DNA): TGTGCCAGCAGTTTAGCATCCCTAAGAGGTTCACCCCTCCACTTT. Amino acids: CASSLASLRGSPLHF.

The V and J genes are TRBV7-6 and TRBJ1-1; 7 bases fit TRBD1. This CDR3 comprises 14 residues. CDR1 is SGHVS, CDR2 FNYEAQ, per germline. Germline trimming cut 5 bases from V and 7 bases from J; bases unmatched to any gene: 10. As DNA, the CDR3 is TGTGCCAGCAGCCGAGAGCGGGGGGACAGTGAAGCTTTCTTT. Translating it yields CASSRERGDSEAFF.

The rearrangement uses TRBV19 and TRBJ2-7; 8 positions agree with TRBD1. The CDR3 is 15 residues long. V was pared by 3 bases and J by 2 bases, with 6 bases of the junction left unmatched. CDR1 is LNHDA, CDR2 SQIVND, per germline (reference sequence). The CDR3 sequence: CASSIRGTGPYEQYF. The CDR3, as DNA: TGTGCCAGTAGTATTAGAGGGACAGGTCCCTACGAGCAGTACTTC.

This clonotype was seen a handful of times. J is TRBJ2-2 and V is TRBV2, with 11 bases identical to TRBD1. The V gene end was trimmed by 7 bases and the J gene end by 3 bases; junction bases not matched to a gene: 4. CDR1 and CDR2 from the germline V gene are SNHLY and FYNNEI. The CDR3 loop spans 15 amino acids. CDR3: CASTGQGADTGELFF. CDR3 in DNA: TGTGCCAGCACCGGACAGGGGGCCGACACCGGGGAGCTGTTTTTT.

This clonotype has more than one count but fewer than ten. This chain joins TRBV10-2 and TRBJ2-7; 10 bases are a match to TRBD2. The CDR3 loop spans 18 amino acids. V dropped 3 bases and J dropped 0; count of bases not matched to a gene: 11. Per the germline V gene, CDR1 is WSHSY and CDR2 is SAAADI. This chain's CDR3 is CASSDLRGLATLSYEQYF. CDR3 bases: TGCGCCAGCAGTGACCTCCGGGGACTAGCGACCCTCTCCTACGAGCAGTACTTC.

This clonotype has a count of ten or more. The V gene is TRBV2, the J gene TRBJ2-1, with D possibly called TRBD1 or TRBD2 (5 bases each). This CDR3 contains 16 residues. Germline V gene sequence: CDR1 SNHLY, CDR2 FYNNEI. Trimming stripped 6 bases from V and 1 base from J, with 16 bases between. The CDR3 spells CASRNKGRQSYNEQFF. Written as DNA, the CDR3 is TGTGCCAGCAGAAACAAGGGACGCCAGTCCTACAATGAGCAGTTCTTC.

This rearrangement joins TRBV15 to TRBJ2-7; no definite D call. The CDR3 runs to 14 residues. Trimming left V 0 bases short and J 2 bases short, with 8 bases between. The germline gives CDR1 LNHNV, CDR2 YYDKDF (reference sequence). The CDR3 DNA follows: TGTGCCACCAGCAGAGATGACGGTACCTACGAGCAGTACTTC. It is translated as CATSRDDGTYEQYF.